This T cell receptor (beta chain) derives from a study of OX40 agonist ivuxolimab in advanced cancers. With regard to the full study: Ivuxolimab, which targeted the costimulatory receptor OX40 (CD134), was an agonistic, fully human IgG2 monoclonal antibody. Partial responses were achieved by three dose-escalation patients, of whom one had hepatocellular carcinoma and two had cutaneous melanoma. Of the roughly 52 dose-escalation patients, hepatocellular carcinoma was present in roughly 19, melanoma in around 15, renal cell carcinoma in 9 and head and neck cancer in 9. The paper describes the monotherapy dose-escalation part (N = 52 patients) of the phase I trial of ivuxolimab. Prior anti-PD-1, anti-PD-L1 or anti-CTLA-4 therapy was permitted, and 40% to 50% of dose-escalation patients had received checkpoint inhibitors. In the dose-escalation cohort, 82.7% of patients were male, and the mean age was roughly 60 years, with a range of roughly 20 to 79. Intravenous ivuxolimab was administered to patients every 2 weeks at six dose levels: 0.01, 0.1, 0.3, 1.5, 3 and 10 mg/kg. The purpose of peripheral TCRbeta sequencing was to test whether ivuxolimab changed TCR sequence diversity and led to clonal T-cell expansion. The study at large found these results: In the 0.1-3.0 mg/kg groups, partial responders had among the lowest normalized peripheral clonal expansion, particularly in CD8+ T cells. The antigen specificity of the clonally expanded peripheral T cells was not determined. After ivuxolimab, more expanded clones were found on average in CD8+ T cells than in CD4+ T cells. At doses from 0.1 to 3.0 mg/kg, clonal expansion was seen in both CD4+ and CD8+ blood T cells between baseline and week 6. Low levels of normalized T-cell clonal expansion were also shown by some nonresponding patients.

The V end gives up 5 bases and the J end 4 bases, leaving 9 bases in the junction not matched to a gene. CDR1 and CDR2 were assigned from the germline V gene as SGHVS and FQNEAQ. Reading from cysteine to phenylalanine, the CDR3 counts 17 amino acids. Only CDR3 DNA is held: 51 bases, read in frame from base 1. To sequence the TCRbeta CDR3 region, genomic DNA was isolated from the sorted cells. The immunoSEQ Assay was used for sequencing of TCRbeta CDR3 regions. TCRdb took this table from immuneACCESS and kept in-frame rearrangements with V and J called. Such tables lack part of the clones; where checked against another copy, unresolved V genes explain under half of the gap, and the rest is unexplained. The sample table records tens of thousands of clones; around 88% of these occur just once. Of the sample, about 0.66% falls within the top ten clones. The trial excluded patients who had a history of autoimmune disease or who were on systemic immunosuppression. Peripheral blood for TCR sequencing was drawn from every dose cohort at baseline, at cycle 4 day 1 and at cycle 7 day 1. Samples came from an open-label, multicenter, first-in-human phase I dose-escalation trial of ivuxolimab. The trial enrolled adults with locally advanced or metastatic head and neck squamous cell, hepatocellular, melanoma or renal cell carcinoma. Before TCR sequencing, CD4+ and CD8+ T cells were separately sorted from peripheral blood.

As concerns this clone: It has no known antigen specificity. Within one base of it there is no much larger clone, and no base qualities were kept.

The rearranged segments are TRBV7-8 and TRBJ2-2, and TRBD2 aligns with 11 junction nucleotides. The sequences come from CD4+ or CD8+ T cells sorted from blood, collected in a trial of the OX40 agonist ivuxolimab. The TCR was taken from an adult with an advanced solid tumor such as melanoma, head and neck, liver or kidney cancer. The CDR3 in this case is CASSVTTSGSFTGELFF. The base sequence is TGTGCCAGCAGCGTCACAACTAGCGGGAGTTTCACCGGGGAGCTGTTTTTT.